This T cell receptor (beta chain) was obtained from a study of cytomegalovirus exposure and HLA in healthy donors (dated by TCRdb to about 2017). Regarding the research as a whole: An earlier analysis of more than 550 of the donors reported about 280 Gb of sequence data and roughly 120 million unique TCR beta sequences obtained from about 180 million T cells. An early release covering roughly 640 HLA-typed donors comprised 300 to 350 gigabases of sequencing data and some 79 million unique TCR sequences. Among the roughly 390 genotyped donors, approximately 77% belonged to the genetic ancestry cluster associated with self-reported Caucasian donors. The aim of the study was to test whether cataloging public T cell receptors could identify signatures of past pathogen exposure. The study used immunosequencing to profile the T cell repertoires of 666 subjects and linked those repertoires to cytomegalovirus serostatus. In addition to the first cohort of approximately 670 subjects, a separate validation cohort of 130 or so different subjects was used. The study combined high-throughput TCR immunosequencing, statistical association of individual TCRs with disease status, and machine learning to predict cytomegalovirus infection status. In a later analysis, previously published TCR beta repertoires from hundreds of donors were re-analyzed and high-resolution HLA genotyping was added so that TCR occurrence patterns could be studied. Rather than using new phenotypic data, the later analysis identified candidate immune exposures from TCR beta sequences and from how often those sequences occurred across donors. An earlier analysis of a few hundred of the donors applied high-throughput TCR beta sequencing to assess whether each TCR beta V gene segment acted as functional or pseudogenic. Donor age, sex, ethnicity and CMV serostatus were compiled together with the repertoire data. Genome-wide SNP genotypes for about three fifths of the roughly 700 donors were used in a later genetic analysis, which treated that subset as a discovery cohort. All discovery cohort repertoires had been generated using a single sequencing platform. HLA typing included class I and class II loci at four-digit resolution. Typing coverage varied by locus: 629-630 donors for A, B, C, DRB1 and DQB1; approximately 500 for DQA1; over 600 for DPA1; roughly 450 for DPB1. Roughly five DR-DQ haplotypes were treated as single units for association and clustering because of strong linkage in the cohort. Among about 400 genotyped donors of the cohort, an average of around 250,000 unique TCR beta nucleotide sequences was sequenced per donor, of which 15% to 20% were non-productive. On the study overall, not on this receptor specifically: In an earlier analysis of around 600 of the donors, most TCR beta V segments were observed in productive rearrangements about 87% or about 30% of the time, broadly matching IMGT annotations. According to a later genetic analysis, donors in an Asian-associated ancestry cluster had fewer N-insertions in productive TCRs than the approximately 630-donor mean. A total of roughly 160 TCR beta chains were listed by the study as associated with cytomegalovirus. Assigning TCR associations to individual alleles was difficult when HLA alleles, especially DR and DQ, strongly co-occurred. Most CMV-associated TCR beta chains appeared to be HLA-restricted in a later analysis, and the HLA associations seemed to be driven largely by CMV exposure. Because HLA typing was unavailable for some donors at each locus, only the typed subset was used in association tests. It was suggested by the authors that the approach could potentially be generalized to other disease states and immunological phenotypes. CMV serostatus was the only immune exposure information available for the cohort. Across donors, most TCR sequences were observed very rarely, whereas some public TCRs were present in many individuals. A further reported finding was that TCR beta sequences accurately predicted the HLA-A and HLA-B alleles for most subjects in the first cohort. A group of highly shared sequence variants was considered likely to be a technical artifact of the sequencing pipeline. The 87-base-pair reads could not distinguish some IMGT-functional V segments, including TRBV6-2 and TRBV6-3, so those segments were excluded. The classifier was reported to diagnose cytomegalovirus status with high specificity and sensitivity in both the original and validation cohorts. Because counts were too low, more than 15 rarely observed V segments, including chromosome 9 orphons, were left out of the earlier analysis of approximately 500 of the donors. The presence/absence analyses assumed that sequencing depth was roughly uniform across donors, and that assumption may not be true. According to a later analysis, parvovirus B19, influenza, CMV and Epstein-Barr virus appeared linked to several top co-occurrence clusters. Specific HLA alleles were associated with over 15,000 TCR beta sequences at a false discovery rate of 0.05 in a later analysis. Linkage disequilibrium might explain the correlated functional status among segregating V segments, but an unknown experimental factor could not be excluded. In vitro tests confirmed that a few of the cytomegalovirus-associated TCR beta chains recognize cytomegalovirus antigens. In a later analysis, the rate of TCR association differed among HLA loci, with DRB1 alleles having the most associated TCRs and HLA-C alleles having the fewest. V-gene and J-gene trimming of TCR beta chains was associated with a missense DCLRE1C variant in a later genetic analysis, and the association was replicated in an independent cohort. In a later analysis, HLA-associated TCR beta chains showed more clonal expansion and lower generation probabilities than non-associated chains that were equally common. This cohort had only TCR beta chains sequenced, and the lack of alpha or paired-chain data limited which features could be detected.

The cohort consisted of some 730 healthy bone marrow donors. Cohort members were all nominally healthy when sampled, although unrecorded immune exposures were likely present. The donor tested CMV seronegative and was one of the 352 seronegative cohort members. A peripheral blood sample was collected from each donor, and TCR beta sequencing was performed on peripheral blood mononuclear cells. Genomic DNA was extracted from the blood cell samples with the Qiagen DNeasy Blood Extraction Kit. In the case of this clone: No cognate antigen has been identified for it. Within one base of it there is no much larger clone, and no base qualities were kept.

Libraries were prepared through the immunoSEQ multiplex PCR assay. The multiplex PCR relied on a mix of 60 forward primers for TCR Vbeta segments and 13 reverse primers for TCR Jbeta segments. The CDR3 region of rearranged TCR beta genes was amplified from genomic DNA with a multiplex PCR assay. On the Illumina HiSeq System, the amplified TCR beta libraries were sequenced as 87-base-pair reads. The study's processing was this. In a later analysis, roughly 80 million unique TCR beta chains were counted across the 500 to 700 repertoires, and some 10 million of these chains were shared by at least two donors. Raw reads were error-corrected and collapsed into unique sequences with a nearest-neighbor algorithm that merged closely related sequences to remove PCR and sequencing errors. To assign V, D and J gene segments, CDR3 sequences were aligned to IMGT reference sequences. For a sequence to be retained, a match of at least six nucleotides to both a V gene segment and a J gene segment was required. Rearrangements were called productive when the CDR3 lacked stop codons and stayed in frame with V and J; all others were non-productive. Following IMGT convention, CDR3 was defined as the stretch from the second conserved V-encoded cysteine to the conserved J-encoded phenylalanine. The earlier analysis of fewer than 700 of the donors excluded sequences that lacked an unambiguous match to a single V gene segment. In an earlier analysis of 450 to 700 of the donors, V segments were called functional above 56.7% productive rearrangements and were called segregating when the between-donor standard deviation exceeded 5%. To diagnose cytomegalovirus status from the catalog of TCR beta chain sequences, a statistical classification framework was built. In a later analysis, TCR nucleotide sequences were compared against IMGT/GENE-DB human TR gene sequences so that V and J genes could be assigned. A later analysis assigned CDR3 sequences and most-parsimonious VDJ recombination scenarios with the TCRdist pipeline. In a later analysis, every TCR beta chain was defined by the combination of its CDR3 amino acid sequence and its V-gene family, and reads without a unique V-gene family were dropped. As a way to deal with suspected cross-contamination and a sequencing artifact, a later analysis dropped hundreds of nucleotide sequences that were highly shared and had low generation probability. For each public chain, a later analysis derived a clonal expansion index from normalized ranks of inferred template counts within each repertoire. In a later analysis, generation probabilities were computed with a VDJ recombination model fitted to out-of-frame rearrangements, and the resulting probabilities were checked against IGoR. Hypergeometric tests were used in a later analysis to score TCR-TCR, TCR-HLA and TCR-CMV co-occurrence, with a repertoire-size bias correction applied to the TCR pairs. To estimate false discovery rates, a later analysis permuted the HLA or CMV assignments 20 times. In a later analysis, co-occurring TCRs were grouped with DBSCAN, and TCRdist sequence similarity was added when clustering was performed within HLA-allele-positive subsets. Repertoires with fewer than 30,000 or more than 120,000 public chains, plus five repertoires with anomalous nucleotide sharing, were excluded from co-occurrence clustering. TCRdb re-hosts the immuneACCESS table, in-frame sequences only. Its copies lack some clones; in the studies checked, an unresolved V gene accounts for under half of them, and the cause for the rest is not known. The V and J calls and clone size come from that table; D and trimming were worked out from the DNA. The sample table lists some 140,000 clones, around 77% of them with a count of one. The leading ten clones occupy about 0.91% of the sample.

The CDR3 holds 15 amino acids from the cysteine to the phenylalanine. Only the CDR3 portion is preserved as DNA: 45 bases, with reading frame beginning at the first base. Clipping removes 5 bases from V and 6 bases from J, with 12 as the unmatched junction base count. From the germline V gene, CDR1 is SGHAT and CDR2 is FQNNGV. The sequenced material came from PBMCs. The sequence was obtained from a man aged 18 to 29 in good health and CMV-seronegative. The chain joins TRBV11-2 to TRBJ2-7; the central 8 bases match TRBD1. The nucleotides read TGTGCCAGCAGCCCGTGGACAGGGTCATCAACCGAGCAGTACTTC. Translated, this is CASSPWTGSSTEQYF.